What follows are 32 T cell receptor beta chains derived from one specimen sequenced in a study of post-analysis software for immune sequencing data. Points from the study as a whole: In patients, about 5 TRBV segments were more frequent than in controls, with TRBV5-6, TRBV5-1 and TRBV20-1 among them.

Antigens for these TCRs are unknown. The library was made from cDNA and included unique molecular identifiers. TCRdb re-derived calls from the PCR reads in MiXCR, one entry per CDR3 protein. The table has approximately 730,000 distinct CDR3 sequences, 30% seen once. The material sequenced was blood. The receptors were sampled from a girl aged 10 to 17 with multiple sclerosis.

This clonotype was seen more than once but under ten times. This may come from a read error, since a much larger clone is one base off. V usage is TRBV29-1 and J usage is TRBJ2-3; D call uncertain. The CDR3 contains 14 residues. Germline V gene lookup returns CDR1 SQVTM and CDR2 ANQGSEA. V lost 6 bases and J 2 bases, leaving 15 bases between the germline ends. The CDR3 nucleotides read TGCAGCGTCAAAACCGGCGTCAACACAGATACGCAGTATTTT. Protein: CSVKTGVNTDTQYF.

In its sample, this clonotype was seen a few times. The V gene is TRBV29-1, the J gene TRBJ2-3; unclear D gene. The CDR3 runs to 14 residues. V was clipped by 0 bases and J by 2 bases, with 9 bases between them. From germline, CDR1 is SQVTM and CDR2 ANQGSEA. The CDR3 region is CSVEDDRHTDTQYF. The CDR3 nucleotides are TGCAGCGTTGAAGATGATCGGCACACAGATACGCAGTATTTT.

The genes are TRBV6-6 and TRBJ2-3; the D gene is possibly TRBD2 (5 bases). CDR3 length: 15 residues. The germline V gene encodes CDR1 MNHNY and CDR2 SVGAGI (reference sequence). The ends were cut back, 6 bases at V and 0 bases at J, with 13 bases in the middle. The chain's CDR3 is CASSPILVSTDTQYF. The CDR3, as DNA: TGTGCCAGCAGCCCCATACTAGTTAGCACAGATACGCAGTATTTT.

The gene calls are TRBV10-3 and TRBJ2-3; D might be TRBD1 or TRBD2, each matching 5 bases. Looked up from germline, CDR1 is ENHRY and CDR2 is SYGVKD. The CDR3 has 15 amino acids. The ends were cut back, 6 bases at V and 5 bases at J, with 18 bases in the middle. CDR3 loop: CAIRTSGLGEDTQYF. CDR3 coding DNA: TGTGCCATCAGGACGTCAGGGCTGGGGGAAGATACGCAGTATTTT.

This clonotype was seen a handful of times. This chain joins TRBV7-2 and TRBJ1-1; possibly TRBD1 for D (6 bases). The germline V gene encodes CDR1 SGHTA and CDR2 FQGNSA. CDR3 size: 14 residues. V shed 5 bases and J shed 1 base, with 11 bases lying between them. Here the CDR3 reads CASSHAGENTEAFF. CDR3 in DNA: TGTGCCAGCAGCCACGCAGGGGAGAACACTGAAGCTTTCTTT.

This clonotype occurred a few times. J is TRBJ2-4 and V is TRBV11-2; TRBD2 agrees at 9 bases. Trimming took 5 bases from V and 13 from J; bases not matched to a gene: 9. CDR1 SGHAT and CDR2 FQNNGV come from the germline V gene. CDR3 size: 13 residues. CDR3 coding DNA: TGTGCCAGCAGCCCAGTGGGGCTAGCGGGACAGTACTTC. Translating it yields CASSPVGLAGQYF.

The rearrangement links TRBV6-1 to TRBJ1-5, with D unresolved. Germline V gene data show CDR1 as MNHNS and CDR2 as SASEGT. With 2 bases removed from V and 2 bases from J, the gap between germline ends came to 10 bases. This CDR3 has 15 amino acids. For the CDR3, the DNA is TGTGCCAGCAGTGAAACTGGAAGGGGCAATCAGCCCCAGCATTTT. Its translation is CASSETGRGNQPQHF.

For the CDR3, the DNA is TGTGCCAGCAGCTCGCAAGGGCTTGGAGTGACCGGGGAGCTGTTTTTT. Translated, it gives CASSSQGLGVTGELFF. The rearrangement joins TRBV7-6 to TRBJ2-2, with D unclear. Per germline, CDR1 SGHVS and CDR2 FNYEAQ. The CDR3 totals 16 residues. V was shortened by 4 bases and J by 5 bases, with 17 bases between the two germline ends.

This clonotype showed up many times. The junction and the germline gene differ at one end; a read error may be behind it. J is TRBJ2-3 and V is TRBV5-1; D may be TRBD2 (7 bases). Germline assignment: CDR1 SGHRS and CDR2 YFSETQ. This CDR3 is built from 15 residues. The CDR3 spells CASSLGGGSTDTQYF. CDR3 bases: TGTGCCAGCAGTTTAGGGGGGGGGAGCACAGATACGCAGTATTTT.

The chain has TRBV5-5 and TRBJ1-5; D may be TRBD1 (5 bases). The V gene's germline CDR1 is SGHKS and CDR2 YYEKEE (reference sequence). The V end lost 1 base, the J end lost 5 bases, and 13 bases lay between the germline ends. This CDR3 is built from 15 residues. The CDR3 DNA is TGTGCCAGCAGCTTGATCCCAGGGATGGATCAGCCCCAGCATTTT. Amino acids: CASSLIPGMDQPQHF.

This clonotype was recorded a few times. The V call is TRBV11-2, the J call TRBJ2-1, with D uncertain. Germline CDR1 SGHAT, CDR2 FQNNGV. The ends were cut back, 5 bases at V and 7 bases at J, with 21 bases in the middle. The CDR3 covers 16 residues. CDR3 sequence (DNA): TGTGCCAGCAGCCGCTTTTCACATAGGCTATGGAATGAGCAGTTCTTC. Translated: CASSRFSHRLWNEQFF.

In its sample, this clonotype was seen a few times. The chain links TRBV20-1 to TRBJ1-1; TRBD1 matches 12 bases. From germline, CDR1 is DFQATT and CDR2 SNEGSKA (reference sequence). This CDR3 is 14 amino acids long. The ends lost 2 bases at V and 5 bases at J; junction bases unmatched: 3. The CDR3 region has the DNA TGCAGTGCTAGATGGGACAGGGGGCAAACTGAAGCTTTCTTT. Translating gives CSARWDRGQTEAFF.

This clonotype was found many times. This chain links TRBV7-2 with TRBJ2-7; TRBD2 agrees at 8 bases. This CDR3 is 17 amino acids long. J gave up 7 bases and V 1 base, and 15 bases lay outside the gene matches. From germline, CDR1 is SGHTA and CDR2 FQGNSA. CDR3 sequence (DNA): TGTGCCAGCAGCTTAGTAAGGAGAAGACCGGGACTAGTTGAGCAGTACTTC. Its translation is CASSLVRRRPGLVEQYF.

The sample holds many counts of this clonotype. The chain uses TRBV20-1 and TRBJ2-7; 13 bases match TRBD2. The CDR3 is made up of 15 amino acids. CDR1 DFQATT and CDR2 SNEGSKA come from the germline V gene (reference sequence). Unmatched junction bases numbered 9, after V lost 5 bases and J lost 5 bases. The CDR3 DNA reads TGCAGTGCTCCCTCCGGGACTAGCGGGAACAACGAGCAGTACTTC. This codes for CSAPSGTSGNNEQYF.

The chain recombines TRBV7-2 with TRBJ1-6; D possibly corresponds to TRBD1 (6 bases). The V gene's germline CDR1 is SGHTA and CDR2 FQGNSA. Trimming pared 5 bases from V and 6 bases from J, leaving 14 bases between. CDR3 length equals 15 residues. CDR3 in amino acids: CASSPRGGSNSPLHF. The CDR3 nucleotides read TGTGCCAGCAGCCCAAGGGGGGGATCTAATTCACCCCTCCACTTT.

In its sample, this clonotype was seen a few times. This chain joins TRBV5-8 and TRBJ1-2; D is unclear. Looked up from germline, CDR1 is SGHTS and CDR2 is YDEGEE. The CDR3 loop spans 12 amino acids. V dropped 4 bases and J dropped 5 bases, with 9 bases sitting between them. The CDR3: CASSVQLYGYTF. The CDR3 DNA follows: TGTGCCAGCAGCGTCCAGTTATATGGCTACACCTTC.

This clonotype has only a few counts. The J gene is TRBJ2-1, the V gene TRBV20-1, with unresolved D. V lost 1 base to trimming and J lost 4 bases, with 14 bases between them. The CDR3 has 15 residues. The germline CDR1 and CDR2 sequences are DFQATT and SNEGSKA (reference sequence). The CDR3 nucleotides read TGCAGTGCTAGAGTTTCACTATTTAGTTACAATGAGCAGTTCTTC. It is translated as CSARVSLFSYNEQFF.

The chain links TRBV12-3 or TRBV12-4 to TRBJ2-1; 7 bases are a match to TRBD2. This CDR3 region has 15 residues. V trimming: 7 bases; J trimming: 1 base; junction bases outside the gene matches: 7. The DNA for the CDR3 is TGTGCCAGCAATAGTGGGAGGGGATCCTACAATGAGCAGTTCTTC. Encoded protein: CASNSGRGSYNEQFF.

The chain uses TRBV5-6 and TRBJ2-2; possibly TRBD1 or TRBD2 for D (6 bases each). CDR1 and CDR2 (germline): SGHDT, YYEEEE. V was shortened by 4 bases and J by 4 bases, with 14 bases between the two germline ends. The CDR3 runs to 15 residues. CDR3 nucleotides: TGTGCCAGCAGCGCGGGACACCAATCCACCGGGGAGCTGTTTTTT. Its translation: CASSAGHQSTGELFF.

This clonotype was seen a few times. The chain has TRBV7-9 and TRBJ2-7; 9 nucleotides agree with TRBD2. Germline V gene lookup returns CDR1 SEHNR and CDR2 FQNEAQ (reference sequence). This CDR3 has 18 residues. V lost 5 bases to trimming and J lost 2 bases; unmatched junction nucleotides: 16. CDR3 in amino acids: CASSRSRTSDLDTYEQYF. In DNA, the CDR3 is TGTGCCAGCAGCAGAAGCCGGACTAGCGACCTCGATACCTACGAGCAGTACTTC.

This clonotype was counted between two and nine times. The chain recombines TRBV20-1 with TRBJ1-2, with D maybe TRBD1 (6 bases). Germline loops: CDR1 DFQATT, CDR2 SNEGSKA (reference sequence). The CDR3 sequence is 14 residues long. V was shortened by 0 bases and J by 7 bases, with 15 bases between the two germline ends. The CDR3: CSARDAGRGPGYTF. The CDR3 DNA reads TGCAGTGCTAGAGACGCGGGCAGGGGCCCTGGCTACACCTTC.

The chain couples TRBV4-2 to TRBJ1-1; no reliable D call. CDR3 size: 13 residues. CDR1 and CDR2 from the germline V gene are LGHNA and YNFKEQ. V lost 0 bases and J 11 bases, leaving 13 bases between the germline ends. The DNA of the CDR3 is TGTGCCAGCAGCCAAGATCTTATTTCGTATGCTTTCTTT. Its translation: CASSQDLISYAFF.

This clonotype was seen a handful of times. The chain carries TRBV7-2 and TRBJ2-7, with TRBD2 matching 12 bases. V lost 4 bases to trimming and J lost 1 base; unmatched junction nucleotides: 2. The germline V gene has CDR1 SGHTA and CDR2 FQGNSA. The CDR3 runs 15 residues. CDR3 region: CASSSSGRESYEQYF. The DNA for the CDR3 is TGTGCCAGCAGCTCTAGCGGGAGGGAATCCTACGAGCAGTACTTC. The whole variable domain, filled in from reference TRBV7-2 and TRBJ2-7, reads GAGVSQSPSNKVTEKGKDVELRCDPISGHTALYWYRQSLGQGLEFLIYFQGNSAPDKSGLPSDRFSAERTGGSVSTLTIQRTQQEDSAVYLCASSSSGRESYEQYFGPGTRLTVT.

The genes are TRBV5-1 and TRBJ1-4, with TRBD1 identical over 8 bases. Germline trimming cut 0 bases from V and 5 bases from J; bases unmatched to any gene: 6. Germline CDR1 SGHRS, CDR2 YFSETQ. This CDR3 region has 16 residues. This chain's CDR3 is CASSLVGQVKNEKLFF. The CDR3 coding sequence is TGCGCCAGCAGCTTGGTGGGACAGGTAAAGAATGAAAAACTGTTTTTT.

The chain carries TRBV28 and TRBJ1-6; 9 bases align to TRBD1. In germline, CDR1 is MDHEN, CDR2 SYDVKM. Unmatched junction bases numbered 12, after V lost 3 bases and J lost 9 bases. The CDR3 contains 17 residues. CDR3 loop: CASSFYITGTGSSPLHF. CDR3 in DNA: TGTGCCAGCAGTTTCTACATCACCGGGACAGGGAGTTCACCCCTCCACTTT.

CDR3 amino acids: CASSPQGWRGGNEQFF. The DNA for the CDR3 is TGTGCCAGCAGCCCCCAAGGGTGGAGGGGTGGCAATGAGCAGTTCTTC. V gene TRBV21-1 combines with J gene TRBJ2-1; the table calls TRBD2, which could not be checked here. TRBV21-1 is classified as a pseudogene. The CDR3 is 16 amino acids.

This clonotype was recorded once. The V call is TRBV19, the J call TRBJ2-5; D is uncertain. The CDR3 runs to 14 residues. CDR1 and CDR2 (germline): LNHDA, SQIVND (reference sequence). The ends were cut back, 5 bases at V and 5 bases at J, with 15 bases in the middle. The CDR3 region is CASSLSWVGETQYF. The CDR3 DNA reads as TGTGCCAGTAGTTTGAGCTGGGTCGGGGAGACCCAGTACTTC.

This clonotype was recorded many times. The chain combines TRBV29-1 with TRBJ2-6; unclear D gene. Germline CDR1 SQVTM, CDR2 ANQGSEA. V lost 5 bases and J lost 2, with 7 bases in between. The CDR3 is made up of 13 amino acids. CDR3 in amino acids: CSVCVAGANVLTF. The CDR3 nucleotides read TGCAGCGTTTGCGTGGCTGGGGCCAACGTCCTGACTTTC.

There are a few counts of this clonotype. The chain joins TRBV5-4 to TRBJ1-1; possible D gene TRBD1, 5 bases. The germline V gene encodes CDR1 SGHNT and CDR2 YYREEE (reference sequence). The CDR3 extends over 16 amino acids. Deletions cut 4 bases from V and 4 bases from J, with 20 bases between. The CDR3 nucleotides are TGTGCCAGCAGCCTCCCCATGGGGGGTAGTAGCACTGAAGCTTTCTTT. It yields the protein CASSLPMGGSSTEAFF.

This clonotype occurred a few times. The chain has TRBV7-9 and TRBJ2-7; D uncertain. Per germline, CDR1 SEHNR and CDR2 FQNEAQ (reference sequence). V was trimmed by 2 bases and J by 7 bases, leaving 9 bases between them. The CDR3 length is 12 residues. The chain's CDR3 is CASSLTLSEQYF. For the CDR3, the DNA is TGTGCCAGCAGCTTAACCCTCTCGGAGCAGTACTTC.

The rearrangement links TRBV7-2 to TRBJ2-1; D is uncertain. The CDR3 is made up of 13 amino acids. The V end was cut by 0 bases, the J end by 9 bases, with 9 bases between. Germline CDR1 is SGHTA and CDR2 is FQGNSA. In DNA, the CDR3 is TGTGCCAGCAGCTTAGCGCATGGCGCTGAGCAGTTCTTC. Its translation: CASSLAHGAEQFF.

Notes on this clonotype: A much larger clone lies one base from this, so it may be a read error. The V gene is TRBV6-5, the J gene TRBJ1-4, with D uncertain. This CDR3 contains 15 residues. CDR1 and CDR2 (germline): MNHEY, SVGAGI. Here the CDR3 reads CASSYRHGSLGKRFF. The CDR3 bases are TGTGCCAGCAGTTACCGTCACGGGTCATTAGGGAAACGGTTTTTT.